What follows is one TCR beta chain and its context. Its antigen is still unknown. Attached unique molecular identifiers marked individual cDNA molecules. TCRdb analysed the 5' RACE reads with MiXCR anew, one entry per CDR3 protein. The sample consists of 35,000 to 55,000 distinct CDR3 sequences, 20% to 25% of them appearing once. This sample stems from a study of early T cells in non-severe SARS-CoV-2 infection. Overall study results and limits: VDJdb matching favored anti-spike CD8 responses, missing private and CD4 specificities.

The V and J ends lost 1 base and 3 bases respectively, with 10 bases between them. This CDR3 spans 14 amino acids. The chain links TRBV12-3 or TRBV12-4 to TRBJ2-7; D not certain. This clonotype originated in an adult who was a healthcare worker with PCR-confirmed SARS-CoV-2 infection or an uninfected control (not recorded which). Material: whole blood, obtained at baseline. CDR3 region: CASSLGLSNYEQYF. The CDR3 DNA follows: TGTGCCAGCAGTTTAGGTCTCAGTAACTACGAGCAGTACTTC.